Listed below are T cell receptor beta chains from one sample, sequenced in a study of CD8+ T cells in alopecia areata. The repertoire was sequenced with immunoSEQ multiplex PCR; TCRdb's copy has only in-frame clones and lacks some. The top ten clones hold around 1.2% of a sample with hundreds of thousands of clones, 67% of them seen once. The sample was CD4+ T cells sorted from blood, taken at week 0. The receptors come from a human donor with alopecia areata. Both conserved end residues are part of each CDR3. A D gene is named only where the DNA matches it firmly. Part of the rows lack a size; the others show once, few, many or a class for expanded clones.

abundance	v_gene	j_gene	d_gene	CDR3nt	CDR3aa
.	TRBV15	TRBJ1-5	.	TGTGCCACCAGCAGAGAATGGCGTCAGCCCCAGCATTTT	CATSREWRQPQHF
.	TRBV30	TRBJ2-7	.	TGTGCCTGGGCTCGACCCTACGAGCAGTACTTC	CAWARPYEQYF
.	TRBV7-9	TRBJ1-2	.	TGTGCCAGCAGCTTAGTGACAGAAAGTTATGGCTACACCTTC	CASSLVTESYGYTF
.	TRBV6-6	TRBJ1-2	.	TGTGCCAGCAGCCATGACACTGGCTACACCTTC	CASSHDTGYTF
.	TRBV10-3	TRBJ1-6	TRBD1	TGTGCCATCACCAATACCCGGGACAGATATAATTCACCCCTCCACTTT	CAITNTRDRYNSPLHF
few	TRBV7-2	TRBJ2-7	TRBD1	TGTGCCAGCAGCGATCGACAGGGGAAAACCTACGAGCAGTACTTC	CASSDRQGKTYEQYF
.	TRBV2	TRBJ2-3	.	TGTGCCAGCAGTGAGGGACGTCTCACAGATACGCAGTATTTT	CASSEGRLTDTQYF
.	TRBV5-1	TRBJ2-3	.	TGCGCCAGCAGCTTGAAAGGGGGGCAAGGAGATACGCAGTATTTT	CASSLKGGQGDTQYF
.	TRBV30	TRBJ2-1	TRBD1	TGTGCCTGGTACCGGGACAGGGGCGACAATGAGCAGTTCTTC	CAWYRDRGDNEQFF
.	TRBV5-1	TRBJ2-5	.	TGCGCCAGCAGCTTGGCCTCAGGACAAGAGACCCAGTACTTC	CASSLASGQETQYF
.	TRBV29-1	TRBJ2-5	.	TGCAGCGGGCGGGGTGCCGAACAAGAGACCCAGTACTTC	CSGRGAEQETQYF
few	TRBV29-1	TRBJ1-2	.	TGCAGCGTCACCGAGACAGTTAGGTCTAACTATGGCTACACCTTC	CSVTETVRSNYGYTF
once	TRBV30	TRBJ2-1	TRBD1	TGTGCCTGGAGTTTCTGGACAGGGGGCACGATAACCTACAATGAGCAGTTCTTC	CAWSFWTGGTITYNEQFF
few	TRBV27	TRBJ2-7	.	TGTGCCAGCAGTGACACAGGGTACGAGCAGTACTTC	CASSDTGYEQYF
.	TRBV5-1	TRBJ1-1	.	TGCGCCAGCAGCGAAACACTGAACACTGAAGCTTTCTTT	CASSETLNTEAFF
once	TRBV18	TRBJ2-1	TRBD2	TGTGCCAGCTCACCACCAAGCGGGGGGAGAAACAATGAGCAGTTCTTC	CASSPPSGGRNNEQFF
.	TRBV4-2	TRBJ1-2	.	TGTGCCAGCAGCCAGCGGGGTGGCTACACCTTC	CASSQRGGYTF
.	TRBV7-3	TRBJ1-2	.	TGTGCCAGCAGCTTAACTTCCCAATCGGATGGCTACACCTTC	CASSLTSQSDGYTF
.	TRBV30	TRBJ1-2	.	TGTGCCTGGAGTGTAATTATGCGGGCTAACTATGGCTACACCTTC	CAWSVIMRANYGYTF
.	TRBV10-3	TRBJ2-7	TRBD2	TGTGCCATCCGCCTGACTAGCGGGGGGGCTTACGAGCAGTACTTC	CAIRLTSGGAYEQYF
few	TRBV4-1	TRBJ1-6	.	TGCGCCAGCAGCCACGGGGCCCAGCAGGCTTCACCCCTCCACTTT	CASSHGAQQASPLHF
.	TRBV5-1	TRBJ2-7	TRBD1	TGCGCCAGCACCCGGGGGACAGGGGCTTCCTACGAGCAGTACTTC	CASTRGTGASYEQYF
.	TRBV29-1	TRBJ1-3	.	TGCAGCGCCCAAGGGGGATGGAACACCATATATTTT	CSAQGGWNTIYF
.	TRBV30	TRBJ2-3	.	TGTGCCTGGAGTGTGGGGGGTAGCACAGATACGCAGTATTTT	CAWSVGGSTDTQYF
.	TRBV27	TRBJ2-3	.	TGTGCCAGCAGTCTACGGGACGGCACAGATACGCAGTATTTT	CASSLRDGTDTQYF
.	TRBV30	TRBJ2-1	.	TGTGCCTGGAGCGCCCAGACCTACAATGAGCAGTTCTTC	CAWSAQTYNEQFF
few	TRBV2	TRBJ1-2	TRBD1	TGTGCCAGCAGTCCAGAGACAGGGAACGGCTACACCTTC	CASSPETGNGYTF
once	TRBV2	TRBJ2-1	.	TGTGCCAGCAGGGCCGGGACAAACCCTTACAATGAGCAGTTCTTC	CASRAGTNPYNEQFF
.	TRBV7-3	TRBJ2-6	.	TGTGCCAGCAGCTTAAAGGCTCCAGGGGCAACTGGGGCCAACGTCCTGACTTTC	CASSLKAPGATGANVLTF